The 5 T cell receptor beta chains reported below all come from one sample, sequenced in a study of T cell changes during pregnancy in multiple sclerosis. The assay was immunoSEQ multiplex PCR, and TCRdb's table has in-frame clones only and misses some. The sample contains tens of thousands of clones, about 90% of which appear only once. The sequencing used CD4+ T cells from peripheral blood mononuclear cells, collected in the second trimester of pregnancy. These receptors were collected from a female donor with multiple sclerosis, enrolled in a pregnancy study.

The chain combines TRBV5-1 with TRBJ1-4, with 11 bases lining up with TRBD1. The germline V gene encodes CDR1 SGHRS and CDR2 YFSETQ. The CDR3 totals 15 residues. Trimming at V came to 4 bases and at J to 8 bases, leaving 7 bases not matched to a gene. The CDR3 DNA sequence: TGCGCCAGCAGCCGGATAGGGACAGGGGGGGAAAAACTGTTTTTT. It specifies CASSRIGTGGEKLFF.

The chain joins TRBV7-2 to TRBJ1-2; maybe TRBD1 (5 bases). Germline assignment: CDR1 SGHTA and CDR2 FQGNSA. This CDR3 contains 13 residues. The germline V and J ends were trimmed by 5 bases and 8 bases, with 15 bases remaining between them. CDR3 nucleotides: TGTGCCAGCAGCCCAGGGCCTCTCGAAGGCTACACCTTC. Its translation: CASSPGPLEGYTF. The full variable domain, with the rest looked up from reference TRBV7-2 and TRBJ1-2, is GAGVSQSPSNKVTEKGKDVELRCDPISGHTALYWYRQSLGQGLEFLIYFQGNSAPDKSGLPSDRFSAERTGGSVSTLTIQRTQQEDSAVYLCASSPGPLEGYTFGSGTRLTVV.

The V gene is TRBV5-1, the J gene TRBJ2-1, with D unresolved. Germline CDR1 reads SGHRS; CDR2 reads YFSETQ. With 7 bases removed from V and 2 bases from J, the gap between germline ends came to 13 bases. There are 14 residues in the CDR3. Here the CDR3 reads CASRRLETYNEQFF. CDR3 sequence (DNA): TGCGCCAGCCGCCGACTGGAAACCTACAATGAGCAGTTCTTC.

CDR3 loop: CAWTRRTGYSPLHF. In nucleotides, the CDR3 is TGTGCCTGGACCCGTCGAACGGGTTATTCACCCCTCCACTTT. The chain carries TRBV30 and TRBJ1-6, with D unclear. The CDR3 has 14 residues. The V and J ends lost 4 bases and 8 bases respectively, with 15 bases between them. Germline CDR1 is GTSNPN and CDR2 is SVGIG (reference sequence).

This chain links TRBV19 with TRBJ2-3; 7 bases map to TRBD2. The CDR3 is 13 amino acids. V lost 4 bases and J lost 4; bases outside the gene matches: 2. Germline V gene sequence: CDR1 LNHDA, CDR2 SQIVND (reference sequence). The CDR3 here is CASSSTSADTQYF. As DNA, the CDR3 is TGTGCCAGTAGTAGTACTAGCGCAGATACGCAGTATTTT.